This TCR beta chain emerged from a study of T cell responses to AZD1222 COVID-19 vaccine. This clone was seen a single time. Its antigen is still unknown. The length of the CDR3 is 14 residues. Germline assignment: CDR1 SGHTA and CDR2 FQGNSA. V lost 5 bases and J lost 3, with 10 bases in between. Study outcomes and limitations: Only a handful of AZD1222 recipients, six or seven in all, had baseline seropositivity. The donor cohort was predominantly white British with a female majority, and clonal diversity may have been underestimated.

Clones were read by immunoSEQ multiplex PCR, and TCRdb kept only the in-frame ones, dropping some. The sample lists 50,000 to 70,000 clones; 85% were seen once. The source of this sequence is an adult in good health. Material: peripheral blood, obtained on day 0 of MenACWY control vaccination. This chain links TRBV7-2 with TRBJ2-2, with D perhaps assigned TRBD1 or TRBD2 (5 bases each). In nucleotides, the CDR3 is TGTGCCAGCAGCAGGGACGGTTACACCGGGGAGCTGTTTTTT. Protein sequence: CASSRDGYTGELFF.